What follows are 22 T cell receptor beta chains derived from one specimen sequenced in a study of prognosis after radiotherapy for stage I lung cancer. Genomic DNA yielded TCR beta CDR3, amplified by two-round multiplex PCR. The first PCR round targeted every TRBV and TRBJ gene with specific primers. TCRdb itself ran the multiplex PCR reads through MiXCR, one entry per CDR3 protein. The sample includes tens of thousands of distinct CDR3 sequences, more than 40% of them seen just once. The source was PBMCs, collected before or after stereotactic body radiation therapy (not recorded which). These receptor sequences come from a donor at least 50 years old with non-small cell lung cancer.

The sample holds many counts of this clonotype. The chain couples TRBV6-4 to TRBJ2-1, with D maybe TRBD2 (6 bases). The V gene's germline CDR1 is MRHNA and CDR2 SNTAGT. The CDR3 extends over 15 amino acids. Trimming removed 0 bases from V and 6 bases from J, with 12 bases in between. DNA for the CDR3: TGTGCCAGCAGTGACTCGATACTAGCCTTCAATGAGCAGTTCTTC. Translating it yields CASSDSILAFNEQFF.

This clonotype was seen at least ten times. The J gene is TRBJ2-1, the V gene TRBV9; 9 nucleotides line up with TRBD2. The CDR3 consists of 14 residues. The germline CDR1 and CDR2 sequences are SGDLS and YYNGEE. With 0 bases clipped from V and 14 bases from J, the junction kept 9 bases outside the gene matches. CDR3 sequence: CASSVDGLAGNKFF. The CDR3 nucleotides are TGTGCCAGCAGCGTAGACGGGCTAGCGGGAAATAAGTTCTTC.

With respect to this clonotype: The junction departs from germline at one end; a sequencing error may be responsible. The V and J genes are TRBV19 and TRBJ1-6; D is ambiguous. This CDR3 spans 13 amino acids. Germline CDR1 is LNHDA and CDR2 is SQIVND (reference sequence). DNA of the CDR3: TGTGCCAGTAGTAGTCTGAGTAATTCACCTCTCCACTTT. This gives the protein CASSSLSNSPLHF.

This clonotype was detected ten times or more. The V gene is TRBV5-1, the J gene TRBJ2-7; 15 bases fit TRBD2. V was pared by 4 bases and J by 1 base, with 6 bases of the junction left unmatched. This CDR3 has 17 amino acids. Germline values: CDR1 SGHRS, CDR2 YFSETQ. CDR3 sequence reads: CASSIGLAGGSSYEQYF. CDR3 bases: TGCGCCAGCAGCATTGGACTAGCGGGAGGGTCATCCTACGAGCAGTACTTC.

This clonotype was seen many times. The chain uses TRBV5-1 and TRBJ1-1; 7 bases map to TRBD1. The CDR3 spans 15 residues. Germline trimming cut 4 bases from V and 0 bases from J; bases unmatched to any gene: 6. From germline, CDR1 is SGHRS and CDR2 YFSETQ. The CDR3 here is CASSPIGTVNTEAFF. The CDR3 DNA is TGCGCCAGCAGCCCAATAGGGACAGTGAACACTGAAGCTTTCTTT.

There are many counts of this clonotype. The gene calls are TRBV7-9 and TRBJ1-1; possible D gene TRBD1, 5 bases. The CDR3 is 14 residues long. The germline V and J ends were trimmed by 7 bases and 4 bases, with 16 bases remaining between them. The germline V gene has CDR1 SEHNR and CDR2 FQNEAQ (reference sequence). CDR3 nucleotides: TGTGCCAGCACCTTGCGTTCAGGGACCACTGAAGCTTTCTTT. This gives the protein CASTLRSGTTEAFF.

Regarding this clonotype: A much larger clone is a single base away; this may be a read error. This sequence joins TRBV10-3 and TRBJ2-5, with 7 bases aligning to TRBD2. The V and J ends lost 4 bases and 5 bases, in that order; junction bases with no gene match: 10. Germline V gives CDR1 ENHRY, CDR2 SYGVKD. This CDR3 has 15 amino acids. The CDR3 nucleotides are TGTGCCATCAGTGCGGGACTAACGGGAGCGGAGACCCAGTACTTC. Protein: CAISAGLTGAETQYF.

This chain links TRBV7-3 with TRBJ2-2, with D uncertain. Looked up from germline, CDR1 is SGHTA and CDR2 is FQGTGA. The V and J ends lost 7 bases and 0 bases respectively, with 15 bases between them. The CDR3 has 16 residues. CDR3 nucleotide sequence: TGTGCCAGCACACCTGGGGAAGTTTCGAACACCGGGGAGCTGTTTTTT. Translating it yields CASTPGEVSNTGELFF.

This clonotype came up many times. The genes are TRBV20-1 and TRBJ1-6, with TRBD1 as a possible D gene (6 bases). The V end lost 6 bases, the J end lost 0 bases, and 18 bases lay between the germline ends. The CDR3 contains 17 residues. Germline loops: CDR1 DFQATT, CDR2 SNEGSKA (reference sequence). In nucleotides, the CDR3 is TGCAGTGCCTCCGCGGGGGGCGTGAGCTCCTATAATTCACCCCTCCACTTT. Its protein is CSASAGGVSSYNSPLHF.

This clonotype was counted ten times or more. The chain has TRBV20-1 and TRBJ2-3; 8 bases are shared with TRBD1. There are 15 residues in the CDR3. The V segment lost 0 bases and the J segment 0 bases; nucleotides outside the gene matches: 2. Germline assignment: CDR1 DFQATT and CDR2 SNEGSKA (reference sequence). The CDR3 is CSARDQGASTDTQYF. CDR3 coding DNA: TGCAGTGCTAGAGATCAGGGGGCTAGCACAGATACGCAGTATTTT.

This chain joins TRBV27 and TRBJ2-1; tentative D call: TRBD1 (5 bases). The CDR3 is 17 amino acids. V lost 1 base and J lost 6, with 19 bases in between. Germline loops: CDR1 MNHEY, CDR2 SMNVEV (reference sequence). The CDR3 reads CASSLFRPGFASNEQFF. CDR3 sequence (DNA): TGTGCCAGCAGTTTATTTCGGCCAGGGTTCGCATCCAATGAGCAGTTCTTC.

This sequence joins TRBV12-3 or TRBV12-4 and TRBJ1-2, with TRBD1 identical over 9 bases. With 5 bases clipped from V and 1 base from J, the junction kept 5 bases outside the gene matches. The CDR3 has 15 residues. CDR3 sequence: CASSSPGQGNYGYTF. Written as DNA, the CDR3 is TGTGCCAGCAGTAGTCCGGGACAGGGTAACTATGGCTACACCTTC.

This clonotype was observed many times. The CDR3 here is CASETGDHQPQHF. The CDR3 DNA sequence: TGTGCCAGCGAGACAGGGGACCATCAGCCCCAGCATTTT. The J gene is TRBJ1-5, the V gene TRBV2, with 8 bases that match TRBD1. Trimming at V came to 8 bases and at J to 5 bases, leaving 5 bases not matched to a gene. The CDR3 length is 13 residues. Germline values: CDR1 SNHLY, CDR2 FYNNEI.

In the case of this clonotype: This likely traces to a read error, being one base from a far larger clone. The rearrangement links TRBV6-4 to TRBJ1-1, with TRBD1 as a possible D gene (6 bases). Germline-derived CDR1 and CDR2 are MRHNA and SNTAGT. The CDR3 runs to 13 residues. The V gene lost 5 bases and the J gene lost 10 bases, with 17 bases spanning the gap. In DNA, the CDR3 is TGTGCCAGCAGTCCCGCGACAGGCTCGGGAGCTTTCTTT. Protein: CASSPATGSGAFF.

This clonotype was detected ten times or more. The CDR3 coding sequence is TGTGCCAGCAGTCTTGGGACAGCCTCTGGGGCCAACGTCCTGACTTTC. It translates to CASSLGTASGANVLTF. The chain combines TRBV12-3 or TRBV12-4 with TRBJ2-6, with 7 bases lining up with TRBD1. V was pared by 5 bases and J by 0 bases, with 4 bases of the junction left unmatched. The CDR3 has 16 residues.

About this clonotype: A much larger clone lies a single base off, so this may be a read error. The J gene is TRBJ2-6, the V gene TRBV5-4; D gene ambiguous. The CDR3 is 16 amino acids. V lost 6 bases and J lost 0, with 13 bases in between. Germline loops: CDR1 SGHNT, CDR2 YYREEE (reference sequence). The CDR3 DNA reads TGTGCCAGCATCTTCTACGGAAGCTCTGGGGCCAACGTCCTGACTTTC. Translating gives CASIFYGSSGANVLTF.

This clonotype was seen many times. The chain combines TRBV6-1 with TRBJ2-7; possible D gene TRBD2, 5 bases. The CDR3 runs to 15 residues. CDR1 and CDR2 (germline): MNHNS, SASEGT. V lost 6 bases and J lost 4, with 19 bases in between. The DNA of the CDR3 is TGTGCCAGCAGCTCCTTCCCTCGGGGTCGGTACGAGCAGTACTTC. This sequence encodes CASSSFPRGRYEQYF.

This clonotype rates as medium-sized. The V call is TRBV27, the J call TRBJ2-7, with a tentative D call TRBD2 (6 bases). The CDR3 has 14 amino acids. V was cut by 5 bases and J by 4 bases, with 15 bases left in between. Germline lookup yields CDR1 MNHEY and CDR2 SMNVEV (reference sequence). The CDR3 here is CASSPTSSGYEQYF. As DNA, the CDR3 is TGTGCCAGCAGTCCAACGTCAAGCGGGTACGAGCAGTACTTC.

In the case of this clonotype: The likely explanation is a read error, given a far larger clone one base away. The rearrangement uses TRBV6-5 and TRBJ1-5, with 8 bases that match TRBD1. The V segment lost 2 bases and the J segment 6 bases; nucleotides outside the gene matches: 6. Germline CDR1 is MNHEY and CDR2 is SVGAGI. The CDR3 spans 15 residues. The CDR3 protein is CASSYGTGSGQPQHF. CDR3 DNA sequence: TGTGCCAGCAGTTACGGGACAGGCTCAGGTCAGCCCCAGCATTTT.

This clonotype came up a few times. This sequence joins TRBV29-1 and TRBJ1-1; D not certain. The V end was cut by 6 bases, the J end by 6 bases, with 17 bases between. The CDR3 totals 13 residues. Germline CDR1 reads SQVTM; CDR2 reads ANQGSEA. CDR3 DNA sequence: TGCAGCGTACGGACCCCGGAGGTCGCTGAAGCTTTCTTT. As protein: CSVRTPEVAEAFF.

As to this clonotype: One end of the junction does not line up with germline, which may come from a read error. This chain uses TRBV12-3 or TRBV12-4 with TRBJ2-7; no reliable D call. This CDR3 has 11 amino acids. As DNA, the CDR3 is TGTGCCAGCATTTTAGGGTACGAGCAGTGCTTC. The encoded protein is CASILGYEQCF.

The chain joins TRBV19 to TRBJ2-2, with 9 nucleotides matching TRBD1. The trim removed 7 bases at V and 6 bases at J, leaving 12 bases unmatched. Per germline, CDR1 LNHDA and CDR2 SQIVND (reference sequence). The CDR3 totals 16 residues. Written as DNA, the CDR3 is TGTGCCAGTACCCCTACCGGGACAGGGATGGCCGGGGAGCTGTTTTTT. Translated, it gives CASTPTGTGMAGELFF.